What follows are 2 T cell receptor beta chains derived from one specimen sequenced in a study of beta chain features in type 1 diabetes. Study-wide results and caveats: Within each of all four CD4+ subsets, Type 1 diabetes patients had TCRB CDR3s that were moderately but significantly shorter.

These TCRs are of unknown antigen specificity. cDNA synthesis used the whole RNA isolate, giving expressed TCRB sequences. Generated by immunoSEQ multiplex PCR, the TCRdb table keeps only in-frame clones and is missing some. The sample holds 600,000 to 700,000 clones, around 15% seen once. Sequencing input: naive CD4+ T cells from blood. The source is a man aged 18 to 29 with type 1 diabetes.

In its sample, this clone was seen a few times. CDR3 in amino acids: CAWDSGGADTQYF. CDR3 sequence (DNA): TGTGCCTGGGATAGCGGGGGCGCAGATACGCAGTATTTT. This chain links TRBV30 with TRBJ2-3, with TRBD2 identical over 9 bases. J was trimmed by 4 bases and V by 5 bases; bases with no gene match: 4. Germline CDR1 reads GTSNPN; CDR2 reads SVGIG (reference sequence). This CDR3 region has 13 residues.

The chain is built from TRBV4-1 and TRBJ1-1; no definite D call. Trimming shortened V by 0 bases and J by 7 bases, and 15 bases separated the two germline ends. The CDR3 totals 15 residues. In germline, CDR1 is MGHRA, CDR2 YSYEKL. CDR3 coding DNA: TGCGCCAGCAGCCAAGAACGTTTAGGAACGGGTGAAGCTTTCTTT. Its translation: CASSQERLGTGEAFF.